This is a list of T cell receptor beta chains from one sample in a study of PD-L1 blockade in urothelial cancer. Libraries were prepared by immunoSEQ multiplex PCR; TCRdb keeps only in-frame clonotypes and omits some of them. Of approximately 50,000 clones listed, around 84% are singletons. The sample consisted of PBMCs, taken around atezolizumab (anti-PD-L1) treatment. The receptor set was obtained from a man between 65 and 80 years old with urothelial cancer. Each CDR3 is given with its conserved first and last residue. Each record gives: J gene, D gene, V gene, clone size, CDR3 DNA, CDR3 protein. A D gene is named only where the DNA matches it firmly. Not all rows give a size; the values are once, few, many and, for expanded clones, a class.

j_gene: TRBJ1-5; d_gene: TRBD1; v_gene: TRBV2; abundance: -; CDR3nt: TGTGCCAGCCTCGGGGACAGGGGCGGTCCCCAGCATTTT; CDR3aa: CASLGDRGGPQHF
j_gene: TRBJ1-1; d_gene: -; v_gene: TRBV5-5; abundance: few; CDR3nt: TGTGCCAGCAGCCCCCGGATGGGGAGCACTGAAGCTTTCTTT; CDR3aa: CASSPRMGSTEAFF
j_gene: TRBJ1-2; d_gene: TRBD1; v_gene: TRBV6-1; abundance: -; CDR3nt: TGTGCCAGCAGTGAGGAGCCGGGGACAGGGCACTATGGCTACACCTTC; CDR3aa: CASSEEPGTGHYGYTF
j_gene: TRBJ2-6; d_gene: -; v_gene: TRBV5-1; abundance: -; CDR3nt: TGCGCCAGCAGCCCAGGAGGGACAGCCAGCTCTGGGGCCAACGTCCTGACTTTC; CDR3aa: CASSPGGTASSGANVLTF
j_gene: TRBJ1-2; d_gene: TRBD1; v_gene: TRBV10-3; abundance: -; CDR3nt: TGTGCCATCAGTGAGTCGGGGACAGCTAACTATGGCTACACCTTC; CDR3aa: CAISESGTANYGYTF
j_gene: TRBJ1-2; d_gene: TRBD1; v_gene: TRBV11-1; abundance: -; CDR3nt: TGTGCCAGCAGACCGACCATGTGGGACAGGGGTATTGGCTACACCTTC; CDR3aa: CASRPTMWDRGIGYTF
j_gene: TRBJ2-1; d_gene: TRBD2; v_gene: TRBV7-9; abundance: -; CDR3nt: TGTGCCAGCAGCTCCGGGAGCGGGCTAGCGGGCGGAGGTGAGCAGTTCTTC; CDR3aa: CASSSGSGLAGGGEQFF
j_gene: TRBJ2-3; d_gene: TRBD1; v_gene: TRBV7-3; abundance: -; CDR3nt: TGTGCCAGCAGCTTAGGACAGGGGCGGACAGATACGCAGTATTTT; CDR3aa: CASSLGQGRTDTQYF
j_gene: TRBJ1-1; d_gene: -; v_gene: TRBV2; abundance: -; CDR3nt: TGTGCCAGCAGTGACGACAAGAACACTGAAGCTTTCTTT; CDR3aa: CASSDDKNTEAFF
j_gene: TRBJ2-6; d_gene: TRBD1; v_gene: TRBV5-4; abundance: -; CDR3nt: TGTGCCAGCAGCTTGAATAGACAGGGATCTGGGGCCAACGTCCTGACTTTC; CDR3aa: CASSLNRQGSGANVLTF
j_gene: TRBJ2-5; d_gene: -; v_gene: TRBV7-2; abundance: -; CDR3nt: TGTGCCAGCGTTGCGGTCCCCCCAGAGACCCAGTACTTC; CDR3aa: CASVAVPPETQYF
j_gene: TRBJ1-1; d_gene: TRBD1; v_gene: TRBV29-1; abundance: -; CDR3nt: TGCAGCGTTGGACAGGGGCGCGCTGGAGCTTTCTTT; CDR3aa: CSVGQGRAGAFF
j_gene: TRBJ2-4; d_gene: TRBD1; v_gene: TRBV7-9; abundance: -; CDR3nt: TGTGCCAGCAGCTTGGACAGGGTATCTACCAAAAACATTCAGTACTTC; CDR3aa: CASSLDRVSTKNIQYF
j_gene: TRBJ2-1; d_gene: TRBD2; v_gene: TRBV4-1; abundance: -; CDR3nt: TGCGCCAGCAGCCCCGCGGGGGGGGGCGGCCACAATGAGCAGTTCTTC; CDR3aa: CASSPAGGGGHNEQFF